The sequence of this T cell receptor beta chain was determined in a study of shared T cell receptors in the human thymus. The table came from immunoSEQ multiplex PCR; TCRdb's copy has only in-frame clones and leaves some out. The sample yields about 730,000 clones, 70% to 90% seen once. V was clipped by 0 bases and J by 1 base, with 7 bases between them. CDR1 and CDR2 (germline): SGHTS, YDEGEE. This CDR3 is built from 14 residues. Another study also made use of these data, one on human thymus T cells.

The chain links TRBV5-8 to TRBJ1-1; D is unresolved. The sequenced sample consisted of thymocytes. The clonotype was recovered from a girl under three years old with a congenital heart defect. CDR3 sequence reads: CASSLEGENTEAFF. DNA for the CDR3: TGTGCCAGCAGCTTGGAAGGAGAGAACACTGAAGCTTTCTTT. The full variable domain, with the rest looked up from reference TRBV5-8 and TRBJ1-1, is EAGVTQSPTHLIKTRGQQATLRCSPISGHTSVYWYQQALGLGLQFLLWYDEGEERNRGNFPPRFSGRQFPNYSSELNVNALELEDSALYLCASSLEGENTEAFFGQGTRLTVV.